This T cell receptor beta chain was retrieved from a study of cytomegalovirus exposure and HLA in healthy donors. V was pared by 2 bases and J by 5 bases, with 10 bases of the junction left unmatched. The CDR3 length is 17 residues. In germline, CDR1 is SGHVS, CDR2 FNYEAQ. Both 60 Vbeta primers and 13 Jbeta primers went into the PCR. Sequencing was performed with immunoSEQ multiplex PCR; in TCRdb, only in-frame clones are kept and a portion is missing. The table lists 130,000 or so clones, 70% to 75% of them singletons. The TCR sequence derives from a woman aged 40 to 55 in good health and CMV-seropositive. Sequencing was carried out using PBMCs. The rearrangement uses TRBV7-6 and TRBJ2-2; the match to TRBD2 covers 8 bases. CDR3 nucleotide sequence: TGTGCCAGCAGCTTAACAATCGGCGGGAGGTTGACCGGGGAGCTGTTTTTT. Protein product: CASSLTIGGRLTGELFF.